Listed here are 3 T cell receptor beta chains from one sample, sequenced in a study of T cell responses to AZD1222 COVID-19 vaccine. Repertoires were generated with immunoSEQ multiplex PCR, while TCRdb's copy carries only in-frame clones and drops some. The sample includes 90,000 to 120,000 clones, more than 70% seen only once; the top ten take 3% to 3.5%. The sequencing used peripheral blood, collected on day 0 of MenACWY control vaccination. The receptors stem from an adult in good health.

The V and J genes are TRBV28 and TRBJ2-7; 10 bases map to TRBD1. This CDR3 is built from 15 residues. Looked up from germline, CDR1 is MDHEN and CDR2 is SYDVKM. V gave up 5 bases and J gave up 4 bases; unmatched junction bases: 8. The CDR3 nucleotides are TGTGCCAGCAGTCCCCAGGGACAGGGGAAGTACGAGCAGTACTTC. Translation gives CASSPQGQGKYEQYF.

This chain uses TRBV15 with TRBJ1-1; D remains ambiguous. The CDR3 loop spans 13 amino acids. V gave up 1 base and J gave up 6 bases, with 9 bases separating them. CDR1 and CDR2 (germline): LNHNV, YYDKDF (reference sequence). For the CDR3, the DNA is TGTGCCACCAGCAGAGGATTCGTATCTGAAGCTTTCTTT. Translating it yields CATSRGFVSEAFF.

The genes are TRBV5-1 and TRBJ2-1, with 14 nucleotides matching TRBD2. Germline CDR1 SGHRS, CDR2 YFSETQ. This CDR3 is built from 18 residues. Losses at the gene ends were 4 bases for V and 1 base for J; bases not matched to a gene: 7. The CDR3 nucleotides are TGCGCCAGCAGCCTCCAGGGGACTAGCGGGGGATCCTACAATGAGCAGTTCTTC. Its protein product is CASSLQGTSGGSYNEQFF.